The rows below give T cell receptor beta chains drawn from one sample of a study of cytomegalovirus exposure and HLA in healthy donors. TCRdb's table, derived via immunoSEQ multiplex PCR, lists solely in-frame clones and lacks some. This table holds about 190,000 clones, about four fifths found once. Sequencing was performed on PBMCs. These receptors all come from a man under 40 in good health and CMV-seropositive. Each CDR3 is given with its conserved first and last residue. The D gene is left open where the match is weak. Clone size, where shown, is once, few, many, or a class for clones that have expanded.

D gene	CDR3 length	V gene	clone size	J gene	CDR3 DNA	CDR3 protein
-	13	TRBV18	-	TRBJ2-7	TGTGCCAGCTCACCTCGACACGACTACGAGCAGTACTTC	CASSPRHDYEQYF
-	14	TRBV6-5	-	TRBJ1-1	TGTGCCAGCATCAACCTACCGATGAACACTGAAGCTTTCTTT	CASINLPMNTEAFF
-	15	TRBV18	-	TRBJ2-7	TGTGCCAGCTCACCAAGCCAGGGGGGTCGATACGAGCAGTACTTC	CASSPSQGGRYEQYF
TRBD1	16	TRBV7-9	few	TRBJ1-3	TGTGCCAGCAGCGGACAGGGGGCGAGCTCTGGAAACACCATATATTTT	CASSGQGASSGNTIYF
TRBD2	17	TRBV4-3	-	TRBJ2-5	TGCGCCAGCAGCCAAGGGCGACTAGCGGGATGGCAAGAGACCCAGTACTTC	CASSQGRLAGWQETQYF
-	15	TRBV6-6	-	TRBJ1-1	TGTGCCAGCAGTCATTACAGCAAGCCGAACACTGAAGCTTTCTTT	CASSHYSKPNTEAFF
-	15	TRBV4-3	-	TRBJ2-1	TGCGCCAGCAGCCCAAGGCGGAGTTCCTACAATGAGCAGTTCTTC	CASSPRRSSYNEQFF
-	15	TRBV9	-	TRBJ2-7	TGTGCCAGCAGCGTCTCATGGGAGCAACCCCCCAAGCAGTACTTC	CASSVSWEQPPKQYF
-	13	TRBV9	-	TRBJ1-3	TGTGCCAGCAGCCAAGACACTGGAAACACCATATATTTT	CASSQDTGNTIYF
TRBD2	16	TRBV5-6	few	TRBJ2-7	TGTGCCAGCAGCTTGGCCGGTAGCGGGGCTACCTACGAGCAGTACTTC	CASSLAGSGATYEQYF
-	15	TRBV6-6	few	TRBJ1-1	TGTGCCAGCAGTTCGGGAAGGTACGCAAACACTGAAGCTTTCTTT	CASSSGRYANTEAFF
TRBD1	15	TRBV6-1	-	TRBJ1-6	TGTGCCAGCAGTTTCGCGGACAGGGGGCTTTCACCCCTCCACTTT	CASSFADRGLSPLHF
TRBD1	14	TRBV4-1	-	TRBJ2-3	TGCGCCATCGCTACAGGGACAGCCGGAGATACGCAGTATTTT	CAIATGTAGDTQYF
-	16	TRBV23-1	-	TRBJ1-6	TGCGCCAGCAGTCAATGGAGAATACACCACAATTCACCCCTCCACTTT	CASSQWRIHHNSPLHF
TRBD1	13	TRBV7-7	-	TRBJ2-2	TGTGCTAGCAGCCTGGACAGGTCGGGGGAGCTGTTTTTT	CASSLDRSGELFF
TRBD2	16	TRBV30	-	TRBJ2-1	TGTGCCTGGAGTGACGACCTAGCGGTCTCCTACAATGAGCAGTTCTTC	CAWSDDLAVSYNEQFF
TRBD2	15	TRBV28	-	TRBJ2-1	TGTGCCAGCAGTCTCGAGTGGGGAGGGCGCACTGAGCAGTTCTTC	CASSLEWGGRTEQFF
-	11	TRBV20-1	-	TRBJ2-5	TGCAGTGCCACACCTCAAGAGACCCAGTACTTC	CSATPQETQYF
-	13	TRBV7-3	-	TRBJ2-5	TGTGCCAGCAGCACCCAGGACAGACGACCCCAGTACTTC	CASSTQDRRPQYF
-	14	TRBV19	-	TRBJ1-4	TGTGCCAGTAGTTGGGGAGCAACTAATGAAAAACTGTTTTTT	CASSWGATNEKLFF
TRBD1	17	TRBV5-1	-	TRBJ2-1	TGCGCCAGCAGCTCTTCCCAAAGAGGGGGCACGGGTAATGAGCAGTTCTTC	CASSSSQRGGTGNEQFF
TRBD2	16	TRBV5-6	-	TRBJ2-3	TGTGCCAGCAGCTCCGGACTAGGGACGAGCACAGATACGCAGTATTTT	CASSSGLGTSTDTQYF
-	16	TRBV4-2	-	TRBJ1-1	TGTGCCAGCAGCCAAGCTAACAGCCTCATGAACACTGAAGCTTTCTTT	CASSQANSLMNTEAFF
-	12	TRBV7-2	-	TRBJ1-2	TGTGCCAGCAGCTTCCAGGGCTATGGCTACACCTTC	CASSFQGYGYTF
-	14	TRBV27	-	TRBJ2-7	TGTGCCAGCAGACCGACAGGGAGGAACTACGAGCAGTACTTC	CASRPTGRNYEQYF
-	12	TRBV5-1	-	TRBJ1-1	TGCGCCAGCAGCCACCGCGGGACTGAAGCTTTCTTT	CASSHRGTEAFF
TRBD2	16	TRBV9	-	TRBJ2-2	TGTGCCAGCAGCGTAGTTAGCGGGAGAAACACCGGGGAGCTGTTTTTT	CASSVVSGRNTGELFF
-	14	TRBV6-1	few	TRBJ2-7	TGTGCCAGCGCTCTAACAGGGATGAACTACGAGCAGTACTTC	CASALTGMNYEQYF
TRBD2	17	TRBV4-3	few	TRBJ2-1	TGCGCCAGCAGCCAACTAGCCGGGACTAGCGGATACAATGAGCAGTTCTTC	CASSQLAGTSGYNEQFF
-	15	TRBV5-1	-	TRBJ1-5	TGCGCCAGCAGCTTAGGCCAGACACCCAATCAGCCCCAGCATTTT	CASSLGQTPNQPQHF
TRBD1	13	TRBV28	-	TRBJ1-2	TGTGCCAGCACTGCCGGACAGGGACGTGGCTACACCTTC	CASTAGQGRGYTF
-	13	TRBV15	-	TRBJ1-2	TGTGCCACCAGCAGAGATCGGGACTATGGCTACACCTTC	CATSRDRDYGYTF
-	14	TRBV10-3	-	TRBJ1-5	TGTGCCATCAGTCGGGGTTTGCGTGAGGAGCCCCAGCATTTT	CAISRGLREEPQHF
-	13	TRBV6-1	-	TRBJ2-2	TGTGCCACCACAAGACAGCGCACCGGGGAGCTGTTTTTT	CATTRQRTGELFF
TRBD1	14	TRBV28	once	TRBJ2-3	TGTGCCATCGAAACAGGGGGCGGCACAGATACGCAGTATTTT	CAIETGGGTDTQYF
-	13	TRBV19	-	TRBJ1-3	TGTGCCAGTAGTGTTCGGGGAAAGAACACCATATATTTT	CASSVRGKNTIYF
TRBD1	14	TRBV6-5	-	TRBJ1-2	TGTGCCAGCAGCCCGGGACAGGGAATCTATGGCTACACCTTC	CASSPGQGIYGYTF
-	14	TRBV18	-	TRBJ2-1	TGTGCCAGCTCACCACCATGGTCTGGCACTGAGCAGTTCTTC	CASSPPWSGTEQFF
-	15	TRBV19	-	TRBJ2-1	TGTGCCAGTAGTCTAACAGGGAGCTCCTACAATGAGCAGTTCTTC	CASSLTGSSYNEQFF
-	13	TRBV30	-	TRBJ1-4	TGTGCCTGGAGTGTCGGGGGAAGCGAAAAACTGTTTTTT	CAWSVGGSEKLFF
-	14	TRBV6-1	-	TRBJ1-2	TGTGCCAGCCTAGGGGGGGCTCCTTATTATGGCTACACCTTC	CASLGGAPYYGYTF
-	15	TRBV7-8	-	TRBJ1-4	TGTGCCAGCAGCCCGCGACTTGGAGCTAATGAAAAACTGTTTTTT	CASSPRLGANEKLFF
-	14	TRBV4-3	-	TRBJ2-5	TGCGCCAGCAGCCAACGACGGGGTCAAGAGACCCAGTACTTC	CASSQRRGQETQYF
-	13	TRBV11-1	few	TRBJ2-5	TGTGCCAGCAGCTTATGGACAGAAGAGACCCAGTACTTC	CASSLWTEETQYF
-	13	TRBV7-9	-	TRBJ1-1	TGTGCCAGCACCGCGGGTGGGGACACTGAAGCTTTCTTT	CASTAGGDTEAFF
-	14	TRBV30	-	TRBJ1-2	TGTGCCTGGAGTCGAGTTTCGGGGGACTATGGCTACACCTTC	CAWSRVSGDYGYTF
TRBD1	14	TRBV27	-	TRBJ1-2	TGTGCCAGCAGTCCCAGGGGGCTCGGGTATGGCTACACCTTC	CASSPRGLGYGYTF
TRBD1	15	TRBV9	-	TRBJ1-4	TGTGCCAGCAGCACCACAGGGGTAATAGGAGAAAAACTGTTTTTT	CASSTTGVIGEKLFF
-	16	TRBV9	-	TRBJ2-1	TGTGCCAGCAGCGTAGCTGACGGAGCTCGAAAAGGTGAGCAGTTCTTC	CASSVADGARKGEQFF
TRBD1	12	TRBV18	-	TRBJ2-1	TGTGCCAGCTCACCAAACCGGGACAGGGGTATCTTC	CASSPNRDRGIF
-	18	TRBV7-8	-	TRBJ2-1	TGTGCCAGCAGCTCCACTCATGTCCGAAGCCAACTCTACAATGAGCAGTTCTTC	CASSSTHVRSQLYNEQFF